Below, 24 T cell receptor beta chains from the same sample are listed, as sequenced in a study of blood T cell repertoires in COVID-19. Libraries were prepared by immunoSEQ multiplex PCR; TCRdb keeps only in-frame clonotypes and omits some of them. This table has around 280,000 clones, about 90% appearing once. The specimen was peripheral blood. The receptors originated from a woman aged 30 to 39 who had recovered from COVID-19.

V and J are TRBV2 and TRBJ2-7, with D hard to call. This CDR3 comprises 12 residues. V dropped 2 bases and J dropped 6 bases, with 8 bases sitting between them. The germline gives CDR1 SNHLY, CDR2 FYNNEI. The CDR3 spells CASSEYMVEQYF. The DNA for the CDR3 is TGTGCCAGCAGTGAATACATGGTCGAGCAGTACTTC.

V is TRBV18 and J is TRBJ1-6; weak D call: TRBD1 (5 bases). V shed 0 bases and J shed 5 bases, with 8 bases lying between them. CDR1 is KGHSH and CDR2 is LQKENI in the germline V gene. CDR3 size: 15 residues. The CDR3 protein is CASSPPEGNNSPLHF. CDR3 DNA: TGTGCCAGCTCACCACCGGAGGGGAATAATTCACCCCTCCACTTT.

This chain joins TRBV30 and TRBJ1-1; no reliable D call. Trimming stripped 5 bases from V and 0 bases from J, with 13 bases between. Germline CDR1 GTSNPN, CDR2 SVGIG (reference sequence). The CDR3 runs 14 residues. The CDR3 bases are TGTGCCTGGGGTACTCCGGGGATGAACACTGAAGCTTTCTTT. Residues: CAWGTPGMNTEAFF.

The J gene is TRBJ2-3, the V gene TRBV5-4, with TRBD2 matching over 9 bases. Unmatched junction bases numbered 3, after V lost 6 bases and J lost 1 base. Germline CDR1 and CDR2: SGHNT and YYREEE (reference sequence). The CDR3 consists of 14 residues. CDR3 DNA: TGTGCCAGCACCAGACTAGCGGGCACAGATACGCAGTATTTT. As protein: CASTRLAGTDTQYF.

The chain recombines TRBV5-1 with TRBJ2-3; D is unclear. Trimming cost V 0 bases and J 4 bases, with 3 bases left between them. The CDR3 totals 12 residues. Germline CDR1 SGHRS, CDR2 YFSETQ. CDR3 nucleotide sequence: TGCGCCAGCAGCTTGGCCTCAGATACGCAGTATTTT. Its protein product is CASSLASDTQYF.

This sequence joins TRBV2 and TRBJ1-6; D may be TRBD1 (6 bases). Germline-derived CDR1 and CDR2 are SNHLY and FYNNEI. The CDR3 length is 14 residues. Trimming removed 7 bases at V and 4 bases at J, with 11 bases between. CDR3 sequence: CASTETGYNSPLHF. As DNA, the CDR3 is TGTGCCAGCACCGAGACAGGTTATAATTCACCCCTCCACTTT.

This clone was found once. V usage is TRBV5-1 and J usage is TRBJ2-5; D is perhaps TRBD2 (5 bases). Trimming pared 6 bases from V and 1 base from J, leaving 19 bases between. This CDR3 is 16 amino acids long. Germline assignment: CDR1 SGHRS and CDR2 YFSETQ. The CDR3, as DNA: TGCGCCAGCACCCCAGCGGTGGGCTCAGTCCAAGAGACCCAGTACTTC. It yields the protein CASTPAVGSVQETQYF.

DNA of the CDR3: TGTGCCAGCAGGTCGACAGGGGAGGAGACCCAGTACTTC. Its translation is CASRSTGEETQYF. The chain has TRBV2 and TRBJ2-5; TRBD1 matches at 8 bases. The CDR3 consists of 13 residues. Germline V gene lookup returns CDR1 SNHLY and CDR2 FYNNEI. V lost 6 bases and J lost 5; bases outside the gene matches: 5.

This sequence joins TRBV16 and TRBJ2-5; 10 bases are shared with TRBD2. The CDR3 is 16 residues long. Per the germline V gene, CDR1 is KGHSY and CDR2 is FQNENV. Losses at the gene ends were 4 bases for V and 0 bases for J; bases not matched to a gene: 5. DNA of the CDR3: TGTGCCAGCAGCCTCCTAGCGGGGGAGTACCAAGAGACCCAGTACTTC. Translating gives CASSLLAGEYQETQYF.

The chain carries TRBV19 and TRBJ2-1; TRBD2 might be the D (6 bases). V gave up 4 bases and J gave up 3 bases, with 13 bases separating them. CDR1 and CDR2 (germline): LNHDA, SQIVND (reference sequence). This CDR3 comprises 15 residues. CDR3 DNA: TGTGCCAGTAGTAGAGTTCCGGGACTCTACAATGAGCAGTTCTTC. Amino acids: CASSRVPGLYNEQFF. The full variable domain, completed using reference TRBV19 and TRBJ2-1, is DGGITQSPKYLFRKEGQNVTLSCEQNLNHDAMYWYRQDPGQGLRLIYYSQIVNDFQKGDIAEGYSVSREKKESFPLTVTSAQKNPTAFYLCASSRVPGLYNEQFFGPGTRLTVL.

Here the CDR3 reads CASSQSSGLAFF. CDR3 sequence (DNA): TGCGCCAGCAGTCAATCGTCAGGGTTAGCTTTCTTT. This rearrangement joins TRBV23-1 to TRBJ1-1; D is possibly TRBD1 (5 bases). TRBV23-1 is an open reading frame whose function is uncertain. The CDR3 covers 12 residues. V lost 0 bases, J lost 10 bases, and 9 bases lay in between.

This chain joins TRBV5-1 and TRBJ2-4, with 10 bases lining up with TRBD1. V gave up 2 bases and J gave up 0 bases; unmatched junction bases: 5. From germline, CDR1 is SGHRS and CDR2 YFSETQ. CDR3 length: 17 amino acids. This CDR3 is CASSFSGQGGAKNIQYF. In nucleotides, the CDR3 is TGCGCCAGCAGCTTCTCCGGACAGGGGGGAGCCAAAAACATTCAGTACTTC.

The chain joins TRBV29-1 to TRBJ1-1; 8 nucleotides line up with TRBD1. The length of the CDR3 is 15 residues. Looked up from germline, CDR1 is SQVTM and CDR2 is ANQGSEA. Trimming cost V 4 bases and J 4 bases; bases outside gene matches: 11. Here the CDR3 reads CSVGWRQGWSTEAFF. In nucleotides, the CDR3 is TGCAGCGTTGGATGGCGACAGGGGTGGAGCACTGAAGCTTTCTTT.

The chain uses TRBV19 and TRBJ1-1, with TRBD1 matching over 11 bases. V was clipped by 7 bases and J by 0 bases; unmatched bases: 4. The germline CDR1 and CDR2 sequences are LNHDA and SQIVND (reference sequence). This CDR3 spans 15 amino acids. The CDR3 reads CASTRGQGVNTEAFF. For the CDR3, the DNA is TGTGCCAGTACCCGGGGACAGGGGGTGAACACTGAAGCTTTCTTT.

The V and J genes are TRBV19 and TRBJ1-1; a possible D gene is TRBD1 (5 bases). The CDR3 consists of 14 residues. V shed 5 bases and J shed 1 base, with 11 bases lying between them. CDR1 is LNHDA, CDR2 SQIVND, per germline (reference sequence). CDR3 protein: CASSLGGPNTEAFF. CDR3 coding DNA: TGTGCCAGTAGTTTGGGGGGTCCGAACACTGAAGCTTTCTTT. Drawing the rest from reference TRBV19 and TRBJ1-1, the complete variable domain is DGGITQSPKYLFRKEGQNVTLSCEQNLNHDAMYWYRQDPGQGLRLIYYSQIVNDFQKGDIAEGYSVSREKKESFPLTVTSAQKNPTAFYLCASSLGGPNTEAFFGQGTRLTVV.

This clone turned up a few times. V is TRBV5-4 and J is TRBJ1-1; 12 nucleotides line up with TRBD1. The germline gives CDR1 SGHNT, CDR2 YYREEE (reference sequence). The junction had 15 bases not matched to a gene; V was cut back by 3 bases and J by 9 bases. The CDR3 loop spans 17 amino acids. CDR3 loop: CASSSAGLPGQGAKAFF. The DNA of the CDR3 is TGTGCCAGCAGCTCGGCAGGGCTACCGGGACAGGGGGCGAAAGCTTTCTTT.

V usage is TRBV7-2 and J usage is TRBJ1-5; possibly TRBD1 for D (5 bases). Looked up from germline, CDR1 is SGHTA and CDR2 is FQGNSA. The CDR3 consists of 15 residues. Trimming removed 4 bases from V and 1 base from J, with 11 bases in between. CDR3 coding DNA: TGTGCCAGCAGCTCGATGACAGAAAGCAATCAGCCCCAGCATTTT. Translated, it gives CASSSMTESNQPQHF.

V usage is TRBV7-8 and J usage is TRBJ2-1, with TRBD2 identical over 16 bases. V lost 4 bases to trimming and J lost 1 base; unmatched junction nucleotides: 4. The germline V gene encodes CDR1 SGHVS and CDR2 FQNEAQ. The CDR3 length is 18 residues. The CDR3 nucleotides are TGTGCCAGCAGCTCCGGGACTAGCGGGGGGGAGTCCTACAATGAGCAGTTCTTC. Translation gives CASSSGTSGGESYNEQFF.

The chain joins TRBV23-1 to TRBJ1-2; tentatively, D is TRBD1 (6 bases). TRBV23-1 has ORF status, its function being uncertain. This CDR3 has 14 amino acids. Between the trimmed V and J ends, which lost 3 bases and 4 bases, there was a span of 12 bases. CDR3 nucleotide sequence: TGCGCCAGCAGTCAGTGGGGGCTAGGCTATGGCTACACCTTC. This translates into CASSQWGLGYGYTF.

The J gene is TRBJ1-2, the V gene TRBV3-1 (or the pseudogene TRBV3-2); D gene unclear. Trimming pared 0 bases from V and 8 bases from J, leaving 10 bases between. The CDR3 spans 13 residues. Germline V gene sequence: CDR1 LGHDT, CDR2 YNNKEL (reference sequence). CDR3 nucleotides: TGTGCCAGCAGCCAAGATGTCTGGGCGGGCTACACCTTC. Protein product: CASSQDVWAGYTF.

CDR3 residues: CASSRTGLSFGYTF. The CDR3 coding sequence is TGTGCCAGCAGCCGGACAGGGTTGAGTTTTGGCTACACCTTC. This rearrangement joins TRBV5-6 to TRBJ1-2, with 8 bases that match TRBD1. This CDR3 spans 14 amino acids. Unmatched junction bases numbered 9, after V lost 4 bases and J lost 7 bases. The V gene's germline CDR1 is SGHDT and CDR2 YYEEEE.

This clone appeared once. The chain joins TRBV27 to TRBJ2-5; tentatively, D is TRBD2 (5 bases). The CDR3 contains 15 residues. The germline CDR1 and CDR2 sequences are MNHEY and SMNVEV (reference sequence). V lost 5 bases, J lost 9 bases, and 22 bases lay in between. CDR3 nucleotide sequence: TGTGCCAGCAGTCCCGGACTCAAAAGTCCAAGAGCCCAGTACTTC. It encodes CASSPGLKSPRAQYF.

This rearrangement joins TRBV28 to TRBJ1-5; the match to TRBD1 covers 8 bases. This CDR3 has 14 amino acids. CDR1 and CDR2 from the germline V gene are MDHEN and SYDVKM. V gave up 2 bases and J gave up 7 bases; unmatched junction bases: 4. The CDR3 protein is CASSLGQGRQPQHF. CDR3 DNA: TGTGCCAGCAGTTTAGGACAGGGTAGGCAGCCCCAGCATTTT.

This clone was seen only once. The chain combines TRBV3-1 (or the pseudogene TRBV3-2) with TRBJ2-2; perhaps TRBD2 as D (5 bases). CDR3 length: 15 amino acids. Trimming stripped 1 base from V and 9 bases from J, with 15 bases between. Germline V lookup: CDR1 LGHDT, CDR2 YNNKEL (reference sequence). The CDR3 protein is CASSQGRLFIRELFF. As DNA, the CDR3 is TGTGCCAGCAGCCAAGGTCGACTATTCATTAGGGAGCTGTTTTTT.